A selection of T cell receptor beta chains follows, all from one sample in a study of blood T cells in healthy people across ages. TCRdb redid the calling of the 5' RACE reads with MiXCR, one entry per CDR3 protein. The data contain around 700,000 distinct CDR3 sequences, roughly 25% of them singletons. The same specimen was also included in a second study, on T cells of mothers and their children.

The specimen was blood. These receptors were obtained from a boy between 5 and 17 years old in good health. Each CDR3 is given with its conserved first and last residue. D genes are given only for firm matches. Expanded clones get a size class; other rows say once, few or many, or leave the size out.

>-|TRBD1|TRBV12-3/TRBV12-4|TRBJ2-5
TGTGCCAGCAGGGCGACAGGGGCCCAGTACTTC
CASRATGAQYF
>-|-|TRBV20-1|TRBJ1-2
TGCAGTGCTAGAGATCGGAACAGGGAGGATGGCTACACCTTC
CSARDRNREDGYTF
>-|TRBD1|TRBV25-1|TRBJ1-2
TGTGTCAGCACCCAGGACAGGGCAAGAGGCTACACCTTC
CVSTQDRARGYTF
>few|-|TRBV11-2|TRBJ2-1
TGTGCCAGCAGCCCGGGGCAGTATTCTCACAATGGGCAGTTCTTC
CASSPGQYSHNGQFF
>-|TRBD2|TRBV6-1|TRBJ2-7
TGTGCCAGCAGTGAAGCAAGGGAGGGCCTCGGCGAGCAGTACTTC
CASSEAREGLGEQYF
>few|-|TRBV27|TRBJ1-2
TGTGCCAGCAGTTTAGGCGGGGGACCCCCTAACTATGGCTACACCTTC
CASSLGGGPPNYGYTF
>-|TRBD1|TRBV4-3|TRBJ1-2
TGCGCCAGCAGCCAAGAACTTCTACAGGGGTTGGGCTATGGCTACACCTTC
CASSQELLQGLGYGYTF
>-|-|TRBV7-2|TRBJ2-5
TGTGCCAGCAGCCTTTGGGGGGGCGCAGAGACCCAGTACTTC
CASSLWGGAETQYF
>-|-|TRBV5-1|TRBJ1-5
TGCGCCAGCAGAGCTTGGGGGGACAATCAGCCCCAGCATTTT
CASRAWGDNQPQHF
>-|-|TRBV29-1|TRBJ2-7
TGCAGCGTTGGTCTAGACTCCTACGAGCAGTACTTC
CSVGLDSYEQYF
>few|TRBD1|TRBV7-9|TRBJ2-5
TGTGCCAGCGGCGCACCAGGGGGCGGCGAGACCCAGTACTTC
CASGAPGGGETQYF
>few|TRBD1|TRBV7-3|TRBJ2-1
TGTGCCAGCAGTCCCCGGGGGACAGGGGAAAATGAGCAGTTCTTC
CASSPRGTGENEQFF
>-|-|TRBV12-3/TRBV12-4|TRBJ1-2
TGTGCCAGCAATATGCAGGGGTCCCCCTATGGCTACACCTTC
CASNMQGSPYGYTF
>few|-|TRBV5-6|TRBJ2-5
TGTGCCAGCAGCTCCGGAATCGAAGAGACCCAGTACTTC
CASSSGIEETQYF
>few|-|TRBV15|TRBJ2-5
TGTGCCACCAGCAGAGTCTCGGGATCCCAAGAGACCCAGTACTTC
CATSRVSGSQETQYF
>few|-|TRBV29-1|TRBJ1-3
TGCAGCGTGGCCGGACGGCTCTCTGGAAACACCATATATTTT
CSVAGRLSGNTIYF
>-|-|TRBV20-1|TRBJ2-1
TGCAGTGCGCCCGGGAGTCGAGGGGGCTACAATGAGCAGTTCTTC
CSAPGSRGGYNEQFF
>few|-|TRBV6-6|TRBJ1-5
TGTGCCAGCAGTTACTCGAGGGCGGACGGTCATTTT
CASSYSRADGHF
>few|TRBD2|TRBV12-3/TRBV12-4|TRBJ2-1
TGTGCCAGCAGTTTAGGCGGGGGGCTAGACAATGAGCAGTTCTTC
CASSLGGGLDNEQFF
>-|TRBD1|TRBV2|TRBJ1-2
TGTGCCAGCAGACTGACAGGGCACTGGGATGGGAACTATGGCTACACCTTC
CASRLTGHWDGNYGYTF
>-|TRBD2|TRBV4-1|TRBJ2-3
TGCGCCAGCAGCCTCACTAGCGGGAGATCAGATACGCAGTATTTT
CASSLTSGRSDTQYF
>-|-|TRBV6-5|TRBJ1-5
TGTGCCAGCAAGAGTTCGGGGAGTAGCAATCAGCCCCAGCATTTT
CASKSSGSSNQPQHF
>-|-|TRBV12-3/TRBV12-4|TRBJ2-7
TGTGCCAGCAGCGAAACCAGGGTGCCCTACGAGCAGTACTTC
CASSETRVPYEQYF
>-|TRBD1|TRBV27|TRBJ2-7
TGTGCCAGCAGTTTATTCACCGGGACAGGAAAGAACGAGCAGTACTTC
CASSLFTGTGKNEQYF
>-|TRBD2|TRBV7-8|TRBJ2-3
TGTGCCAGCAGCCCCGCAGGGCGGGGGGGTACAGATACGCAGTATTTT
CASSPAGRGGTDTQYF
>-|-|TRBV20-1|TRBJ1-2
TGCAGTGCAAGAGACAGCGATTATGGCTACACCTTC
CSARDSDYGYTF
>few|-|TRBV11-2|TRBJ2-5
TGTGCCAGCAGCTTGTCTGAGATTTGGGAGACCCAGTACTTC
CASSLSEIWETQYF
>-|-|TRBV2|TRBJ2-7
TGTGCCAGCAGTACGGGGGCGGGCCCCTACGAGCAGTACTTC
CASSTGAGPYEQYF
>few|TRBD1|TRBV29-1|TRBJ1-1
TGCAGCGTTGAACGACAGGGGATCGGTTTCTTT
CSVERQGIGFF
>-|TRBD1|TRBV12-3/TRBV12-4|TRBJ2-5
TGTGCCAGCAGTGCCGACAGGGGGAGGTCGGAGACCCAGTACTTC
CASSADRGRSETQYF
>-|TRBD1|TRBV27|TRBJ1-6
TGTGCCAGCATTGCCCGACAGGGCTTTAATTCACCCCTCCACTTT
CASIARQGFNSPLHF